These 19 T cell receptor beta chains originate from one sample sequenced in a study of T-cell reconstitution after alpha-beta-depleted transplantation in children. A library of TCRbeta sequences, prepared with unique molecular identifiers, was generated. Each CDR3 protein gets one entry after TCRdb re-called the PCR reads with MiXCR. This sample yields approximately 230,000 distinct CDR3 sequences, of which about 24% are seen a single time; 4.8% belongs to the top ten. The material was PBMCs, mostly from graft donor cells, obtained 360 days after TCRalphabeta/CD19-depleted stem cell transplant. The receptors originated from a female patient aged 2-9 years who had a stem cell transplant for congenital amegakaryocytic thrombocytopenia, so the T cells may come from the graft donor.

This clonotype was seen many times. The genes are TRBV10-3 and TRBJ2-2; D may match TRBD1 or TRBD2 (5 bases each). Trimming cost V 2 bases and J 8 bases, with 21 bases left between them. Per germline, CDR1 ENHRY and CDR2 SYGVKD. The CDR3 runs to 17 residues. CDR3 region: CAISEPGTVKKWGELFF. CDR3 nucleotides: TGTGCCATCAGTGAGCCGGGGACCGTCAAAAAATGGGGGGAGCTGTTTTTT.

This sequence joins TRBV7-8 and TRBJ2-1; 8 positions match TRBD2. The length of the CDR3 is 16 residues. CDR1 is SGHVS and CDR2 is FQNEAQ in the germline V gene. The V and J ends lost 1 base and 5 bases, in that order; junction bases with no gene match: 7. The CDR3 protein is CASSLETSAGDNEQFF. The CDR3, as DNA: TGTGCCAGCAGCTTAGAGACTAGCGCGGGGGACAATGAGCAGTTCTTC.

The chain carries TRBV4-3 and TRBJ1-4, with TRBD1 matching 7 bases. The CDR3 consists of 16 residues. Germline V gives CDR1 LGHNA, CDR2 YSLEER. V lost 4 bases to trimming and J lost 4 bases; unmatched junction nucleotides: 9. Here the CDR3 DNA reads TGCGCCAGCAGCCGCAAACGGGACAGTCTTAATGAAAAACTGTTTTTT. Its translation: CASSRKRDSLNEKLFF.

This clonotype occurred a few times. This CDR3 is CASSLATFTDTQYF. The DNA for the CDR3 is TGTGCCAGCAGCTTAGCGACGTTCACAGATACGCAGTATTTT. This chain joins TRBV7-9 and TRBJ2-3, with unresolved D. V was clipped by 0 bases and J by 2 bases, with 6 bases between them. There are 14 residues in the CDR3. Germline V gene lookup returns CDR1 SEHNR and CDR2 FQNEAQ (reference sequence).

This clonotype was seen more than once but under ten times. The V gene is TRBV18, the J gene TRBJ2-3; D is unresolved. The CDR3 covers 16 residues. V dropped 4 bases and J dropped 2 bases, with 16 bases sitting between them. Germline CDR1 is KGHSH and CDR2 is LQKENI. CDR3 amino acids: CASSRAPTHFTDTQYF. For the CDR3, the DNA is TGTGCCAGCTCACGGGCACCAACCCATTTCACAGATACGCAGTATTTT.

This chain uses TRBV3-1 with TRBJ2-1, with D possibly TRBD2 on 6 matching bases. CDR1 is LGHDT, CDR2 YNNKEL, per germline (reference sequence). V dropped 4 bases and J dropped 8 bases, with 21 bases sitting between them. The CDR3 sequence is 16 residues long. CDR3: CASSLSRDFLNHEQFF. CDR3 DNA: TGTGCCAGCAGCCTTAGCCGGGACTTCTTAAACCATGAGCAGTTCTTC.

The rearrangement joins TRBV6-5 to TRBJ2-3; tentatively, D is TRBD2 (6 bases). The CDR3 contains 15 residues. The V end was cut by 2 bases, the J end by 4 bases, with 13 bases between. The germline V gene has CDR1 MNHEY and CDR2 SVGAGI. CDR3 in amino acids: CASSYKAGSPDTQYF. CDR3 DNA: TGTGCCAGCAGTTACAAGGCGGGGTCCCCAGATACGCAGTATTTT.

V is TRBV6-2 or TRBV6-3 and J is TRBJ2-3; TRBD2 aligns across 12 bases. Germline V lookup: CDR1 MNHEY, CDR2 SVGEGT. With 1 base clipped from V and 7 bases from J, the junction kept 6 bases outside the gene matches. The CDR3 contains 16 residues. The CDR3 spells CASSYLEWTSGNTQYF. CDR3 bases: TGTGCCAGCAGTTACTTAGAGTGGACTAGCGGGAATACGCAGTATTTT.

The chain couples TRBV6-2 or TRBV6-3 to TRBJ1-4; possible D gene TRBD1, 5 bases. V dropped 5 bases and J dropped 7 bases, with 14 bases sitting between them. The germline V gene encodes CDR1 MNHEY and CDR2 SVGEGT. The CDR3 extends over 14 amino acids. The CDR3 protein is CASSHLRETEKLFF. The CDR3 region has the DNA TGTGCCAGCAGTCATCTCAGGGAAACTGAAAAACTGTTTTTT.

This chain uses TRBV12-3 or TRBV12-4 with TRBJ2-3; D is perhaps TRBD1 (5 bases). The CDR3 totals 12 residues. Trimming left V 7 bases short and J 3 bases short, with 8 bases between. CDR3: CASTAGTDTQYF. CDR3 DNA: TGTGCCAGCACGGCAGGGACAGATACGCAGTATTTT.

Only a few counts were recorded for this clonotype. The CDR3 sequence: CASSLGGASSTDTQYF. The CDR3, as DNA: TGCGCCAGCAGCTTGGGAGGAGCGAGTAGCACAGATACGCAGTATTTT. V usage is TRBV5-1 and J usage is TRBJ2-3; D is uncertain. This CDR3 has 16 amino acids. Looked up from germline, CDR1 is SGHRS and CDR2 is YFSETQ. Trimming left V 0 bases short and J 0 bases short, with 11 bases between.

The CDR3, as DNA: TGTGCCAGCAGCTTAGTTGCGCGGGGGGCCATGGATACGCAGTATTTT. Encoded protein: CASSLVARGAMDTQYF. The V call is TRBV7-2, the J call TRBJ2-3, with 8 bases that match TRBD2. Germline CDR1 reads SGHTA; CDR2 reads FQGNSA. V shed 1 base, J shed 6 bases, and the junction held 9 bases outside the gene matches. The CDR3 runs to 16 residues.

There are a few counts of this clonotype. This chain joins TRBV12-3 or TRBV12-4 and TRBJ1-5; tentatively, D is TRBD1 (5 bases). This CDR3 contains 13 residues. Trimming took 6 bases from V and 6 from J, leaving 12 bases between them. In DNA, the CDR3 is TGTGCCAGCAGCCCCAACGGGGGTCAGCCCCAGCATTTT. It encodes CASSPNGGQPQHF.

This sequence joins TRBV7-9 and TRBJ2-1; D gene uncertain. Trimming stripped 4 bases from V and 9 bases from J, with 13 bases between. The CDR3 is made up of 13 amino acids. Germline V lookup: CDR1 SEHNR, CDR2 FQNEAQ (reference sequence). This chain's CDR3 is CASSSNRPGEQFF. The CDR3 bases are TGTGCCAGCAGCTCCAACCGACCGGGTGAGCAGTTCTTC.

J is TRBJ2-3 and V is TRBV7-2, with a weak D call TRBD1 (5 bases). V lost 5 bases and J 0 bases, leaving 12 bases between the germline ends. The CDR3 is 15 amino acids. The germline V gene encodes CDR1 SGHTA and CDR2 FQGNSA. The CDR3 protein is CASSTVGPSTDTQYF. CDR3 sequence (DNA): TGTGCCAGCAGCACCGTGGGGCCTAGCACAGATACGCAGTATTTT.

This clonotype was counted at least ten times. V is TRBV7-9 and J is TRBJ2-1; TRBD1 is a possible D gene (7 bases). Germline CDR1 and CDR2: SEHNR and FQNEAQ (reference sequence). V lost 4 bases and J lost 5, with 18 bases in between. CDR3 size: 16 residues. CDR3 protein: CASSYRLRGVNNEQFF. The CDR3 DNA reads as TGTGCCAGCAGCTATCGCCTCAGGGGGGTCAACAATGAGCAGTTCTTC.

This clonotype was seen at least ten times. The CDR3, as DNA: TGTGCCATCCGGGACAGGGGCACAGATACGCAGTATTTT. It translates to CAIRDRGTDTQYF. The V gene is TRBV10-3, the J gene TRBJ2-3; TRBD1 matches 9 bases. The CDR3 runs 13 residues. The ends lost 8 bases at V and 1 base at J; junction bases unmatched: 1. Germline lookup yields CDR1 ENHRY and CDR2 SYGVKD.

CDR3 region: CASSQGHSGRHTDTQYF. As DNA, the CDR3 is TGCGCCAGCAGCCAAGGGCACAGCGGGAGGCACACAGATACGCAGTATTTT. The chain has TRBV4-3 and TRBJ2-3; TRBD2 agrees at 9 bases. This CDR3 comprises 17 residues. V gave up 1 base and J gave up 2 bases; unmatched junction bases: 7. The germline V gene encodes CDR1 LGHNA and CDR2 YSLEER.

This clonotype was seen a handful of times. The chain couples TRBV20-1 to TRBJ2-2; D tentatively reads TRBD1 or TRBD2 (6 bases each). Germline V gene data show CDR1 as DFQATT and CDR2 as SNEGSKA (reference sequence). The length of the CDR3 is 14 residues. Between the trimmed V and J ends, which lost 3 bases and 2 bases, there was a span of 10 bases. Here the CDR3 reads CSASSGANTGELFF. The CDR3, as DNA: TGCAGTGCTAGTTCGGGGGCCAACACCGGGGAGCTGTTTTTT.